The entry that follows covers one T cell receptor beta chain sequence. The target antigen is unknown. Runs used v3.0 of the immunoSEQ assay and were done at survey level. TCRdb's copy holds only in-frame clones and misses some; the assay was immunoSEQ multiplex PCR. The table has some 35,000 clones, almost 85% seen once. These data come from a study of long-term antiretroviral therapy in people with HIV. General study findings and limits: Subsequent to ART, diversity was augmented yet persisted below that of transplant donor controls.

Only United States sites treated participants with HIV. This specimen was unsorted PBMCs, taken 0.6 years after starting antiretroviral therapy. The TCR comes from a man aged 18 to 29 with HIV.

In DNA form, the CDR3 reads TGTGCCAGCAGCTTATCAAATCAAGAGACCCAGTACTTC. This codes for CASSLSNQETQYF. V is TRBV7-9 and J is TRBJ2-5, with no clear D. V lost 2 bases, J lost 2 bases, and 6 bases lay in between. The CDR3 runs to 13 residues. Germline-derived CDR1 and CDR2 are SEHNR and FQNEAQ (reference sequence). Using reference TRBV7-9 and TRBJ2-5 for the parts outside the CDR3, the full variable domain is DTGVSQNPRHKITKRGQNVTFRCDPISEHNRLYWYRQTLGQGPEFLTYFQNEAQLEKSRLLSDRFSAERPKGSFSTLEIQRTEQGDSAMYLCASSLSNQETQYFGPGTRLLVL.